This TCR beta chain was sequenced in a study of T cell repertoires in cytomegalovirus infection. As for the study in general: Indications of both CMV infection and matching HLA type were provided by public TCR beta signatures. Study outcomes and limitations: Pooled public TCR beta family frequency picked out CMV carriers with the relevant HLA. The study found HLA-C-restricted CMV-specific TCR beta clonotypes dominating the ex vivo response.

TCRdb itself ran the reads through MiXCR, one entry per CDR3 protein. The sample shows 450,000 to 600,000 distinct CDR3 sequences, over 9% of them seen only once. Trimming cost V 4 bases and J 4 bases; bases outside gene matches: 9. From germline, CDR1 is MGHRA and CDR2 YSYEKL. The length of the CDR3 is 16 residues. This clonotype has only a few counts. Its antigen is not identified. This chain uses TRBV4-1 with TRBJ2-1, with 8 bases lining up with TRBD2. The clonotype originates from a human donor in good health (CMV status not recorded). Some clones in this sample may be carry-over from other donors' samples. The material sequenced was PBMCs. The CDR3 DNA follows: TGCGCCAGCAGCCTTTCTGAGACTAGCGAATACAATGAGCAGTTCTTC. Its translation: CASSLSETSEYNEQFF.